Reported below is one TCR beta chain. The sample originates from a study of control samples from healthy donors and cancer patients. Germline CDR1 and CDR2: MNHNY and SVGAGI (reference sequence). CDR3 length equals 15 residues. Trimming removed 5 bases at V and 4 bases at J, with 17 bases between. This table comes from immunoSEQ multiplex PCR, and its TCRdb copy is limited to in-frame clones, with some not included. The data contain tens of thousands of clones, roughly 87% of them singletons. The V and J genes are TRBV6-6 and TRBJ2-5; TRBD1 or TRBD2 may be the D gene (6 bases each). The clonotype comes from a man between 60 and 75 years old with head and neck cancer. The specimen sequenced was PBMCs. For the CDR3, the DNA is TGTGCCAGCAGTGGGGACACGGGGGCGGGAGAGACCCAGTACTTC. It yields the protein CASSGDTGAGETQYF.